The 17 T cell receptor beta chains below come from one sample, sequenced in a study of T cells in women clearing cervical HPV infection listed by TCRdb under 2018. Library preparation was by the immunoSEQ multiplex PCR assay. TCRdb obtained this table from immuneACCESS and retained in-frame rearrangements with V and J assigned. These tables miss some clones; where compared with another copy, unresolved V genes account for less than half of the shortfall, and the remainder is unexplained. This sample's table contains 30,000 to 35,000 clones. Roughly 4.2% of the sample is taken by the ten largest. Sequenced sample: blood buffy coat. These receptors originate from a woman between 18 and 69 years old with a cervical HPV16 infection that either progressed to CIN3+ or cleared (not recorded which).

The CDR3 spells CASSPTFYGSYEQYF. CDR3 bases read: TGTGCCAGCAGCCCGACTTTTTACGGTTCCTACGAG. The rearrangement uses TRBV7-2 and TRBJ2-7; unclear D gene. The sequence runs out 3 residues before the end of the CDR3; the remainder is reconstructed from the germline J gene. This CDR3 has 15 residues. V lost 5 bases to trimming and J lost 1 base, with 15 bases between them. In germline, CDR1 is SGHTA, CDR2 FQGNSA. Full variable domain (remainder filled in from reference TRBV7-2 and TRBJ2-7): GAGVSQSPSNKVTEKGKDVELRCDPISGHTALYWYRQSLGQGLEFLIYFQGNSAPDKSGLPSDRFSAERTGGSVSTLTIQRTQQEDSAVYLCASSPTFYGSYEQYFGPGTRLTVT.

The sequenced CDR3 bases are TGTGCCAGCAGTTATAGGTCGACAGGGAAAGAACAGCCC. Translation gives CASSYRSTGKEQP. The complete CDR3 reads CASSYRSTGKEQPQHF. This chain uses TRBV6-2 or TRBV6-3 with TRBJ1-5; 7 bases align to TRBD1. The read falls 3 residues short of the CDR3 end, and the missing part is taken from the germline J gene. CDR3 size: 16 residues. Germline V gene lookup returns CDR1 MNHEY and CDR2 SVGEGT. V was clipped by 3 bases and J by 7 bases; unmatched bases: 12.

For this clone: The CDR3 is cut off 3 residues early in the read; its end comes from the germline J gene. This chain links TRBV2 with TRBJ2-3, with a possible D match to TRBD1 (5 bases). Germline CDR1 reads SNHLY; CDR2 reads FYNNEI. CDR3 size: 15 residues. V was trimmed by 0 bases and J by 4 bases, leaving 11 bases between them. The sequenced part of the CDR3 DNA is TGTGCCAGCAGTGAAGCGCCAGGGATCGCAGATACG. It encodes CASSEAPGIADT. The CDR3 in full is CASSEAPGIADTQYF.

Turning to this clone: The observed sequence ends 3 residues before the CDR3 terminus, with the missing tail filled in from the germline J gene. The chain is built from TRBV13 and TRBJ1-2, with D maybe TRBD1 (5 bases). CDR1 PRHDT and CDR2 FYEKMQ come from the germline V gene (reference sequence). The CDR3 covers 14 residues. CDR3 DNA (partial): TGTGCCAGCAGCTTAGGGTTGGACATAGGCGGC. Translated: CASSLGLDIGG. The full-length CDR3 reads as CASSLGLDIGGYTF.

CDR3 bases read: TGCGCCAGCAGCCCGGGGGGGGGAAGCTATGGC. Translating it yields CASSPGGGSYG. The entire CDR3 is CASSPGGGSYGYTF. The chain employs TRBV5-1 and TRBJ1-2; a weak D match, TRBD1 (5 bases). Read sequence stops 3 residues before the CDR3 end, and the germline J gene provides the missing end. The CDR3 is made up of 14 amino acids. CDR1 and CDR2 (germline): SGHRS, YFSETQ. V was trimmed by 4 bases and J by 4 bases, leaving 14 bases between them.

CDR3 DNA, as far as it was read: TGCAGTGCTAGAGATGGGCACAGGGACTACGAG. Translating it yields CSARDGHRDYE. The full CDR3 protein reads CSARDGHRDYEQYF. The chain uses TRBV20-1 and TRBJ2-7, with D possibly matching TRBD1 (6 bases). Sequencing ends 3 residues short of the CDR3 end; the germline J gene provides the rest. This CDR3 has 14 amino acids. CDR1 and CDR2 from the germline V gene are DFQATT and SNEGSKA (reference sequence). The V and J ends lost 0 bases and 3 bases respectively, with 12 bases between them.

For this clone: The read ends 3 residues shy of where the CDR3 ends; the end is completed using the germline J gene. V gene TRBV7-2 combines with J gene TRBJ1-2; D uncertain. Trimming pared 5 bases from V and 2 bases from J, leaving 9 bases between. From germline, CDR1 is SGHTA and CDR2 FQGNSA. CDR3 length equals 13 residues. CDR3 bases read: TGTGCCAGCAGCGCACAGATGAACTATGGC. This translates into CASSAQMNYG. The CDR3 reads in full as CASSAQMNYGYTF.

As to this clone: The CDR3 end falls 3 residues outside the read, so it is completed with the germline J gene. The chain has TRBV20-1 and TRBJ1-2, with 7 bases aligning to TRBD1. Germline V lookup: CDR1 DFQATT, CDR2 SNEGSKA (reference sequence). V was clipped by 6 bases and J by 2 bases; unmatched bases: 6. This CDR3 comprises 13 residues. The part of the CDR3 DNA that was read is TGCAGTGCCGCTCGGGACAGAAACTATGGC. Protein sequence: CSAARDRNYG. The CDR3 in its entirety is CSAARDRNYGYTF.

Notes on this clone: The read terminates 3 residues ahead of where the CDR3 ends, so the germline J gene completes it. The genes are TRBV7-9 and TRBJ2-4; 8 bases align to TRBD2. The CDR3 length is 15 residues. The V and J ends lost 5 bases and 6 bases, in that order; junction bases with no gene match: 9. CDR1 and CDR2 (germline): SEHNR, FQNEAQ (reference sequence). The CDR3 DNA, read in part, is TGTGCCAGCAGCGATACACTAGCGGTTCGAAACATT. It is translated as CASSDTLAVRNI. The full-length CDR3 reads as CASSDTLAVRNIQYF. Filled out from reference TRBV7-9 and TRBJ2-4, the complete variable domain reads DTGVSQNPRHKITKRGQNVTFRCDPISEHNRLYWYRQTLGQGPEFLTYFQNEAQLEKSRLLSDRFSAERPKGSFSTLEIQRTEQGDSAMYLCASSDTLAVRNIQYFGAGTRLSVL.

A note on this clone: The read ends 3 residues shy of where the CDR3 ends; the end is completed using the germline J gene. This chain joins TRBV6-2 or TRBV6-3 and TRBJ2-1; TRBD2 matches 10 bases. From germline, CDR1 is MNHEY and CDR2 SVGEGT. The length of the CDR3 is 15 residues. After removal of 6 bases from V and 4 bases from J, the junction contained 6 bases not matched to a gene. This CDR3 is CASSTGTSDYNEQFF. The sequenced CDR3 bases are TGTGCCAGCAGCACTGGGACTAGCGATTACAATGAG.

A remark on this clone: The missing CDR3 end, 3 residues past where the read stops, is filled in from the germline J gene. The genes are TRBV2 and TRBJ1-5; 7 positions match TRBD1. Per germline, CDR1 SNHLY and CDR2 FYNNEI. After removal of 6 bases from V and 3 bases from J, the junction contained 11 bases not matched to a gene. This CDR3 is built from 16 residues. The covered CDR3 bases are TGTGCCAGCAGCCTACAGGGGAAGAGGGTCAATCAGCCC. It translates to CASSLQGKRVNQP. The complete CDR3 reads CASSLQGKRVNQPQHF.

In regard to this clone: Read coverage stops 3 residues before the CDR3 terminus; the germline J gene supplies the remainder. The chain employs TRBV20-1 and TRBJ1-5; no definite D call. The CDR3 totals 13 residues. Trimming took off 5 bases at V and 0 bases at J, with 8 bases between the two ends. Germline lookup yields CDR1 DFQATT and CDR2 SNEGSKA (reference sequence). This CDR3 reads CSAPQVSNQPQHF. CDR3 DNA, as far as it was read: TGCAGTGCTCCGCAGGTTAGCAATCAGCCC.

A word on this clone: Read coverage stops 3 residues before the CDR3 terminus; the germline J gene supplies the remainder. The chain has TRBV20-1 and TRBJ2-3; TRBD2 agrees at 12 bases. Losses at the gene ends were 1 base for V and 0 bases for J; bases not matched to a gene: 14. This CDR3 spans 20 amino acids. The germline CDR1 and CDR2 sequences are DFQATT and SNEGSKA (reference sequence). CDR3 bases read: TGCAGTGCTAGAGTGTCTAGCGGGAGGGCCGAATCTCCAAGCACAGATACG. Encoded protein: CSARVSSGRAESPSTDT. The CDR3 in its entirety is CSARVSSGRAESPSTDTQYF.

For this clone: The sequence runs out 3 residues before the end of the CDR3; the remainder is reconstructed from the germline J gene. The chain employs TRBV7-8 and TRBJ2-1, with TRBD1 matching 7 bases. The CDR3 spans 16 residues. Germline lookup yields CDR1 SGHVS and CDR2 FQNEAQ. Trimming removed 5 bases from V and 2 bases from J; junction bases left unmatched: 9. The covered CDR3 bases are TGTGCCAGCAGCGCGGCGCCGGGACAGCCCTACAATGAG. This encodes CASSAAPGQPYNE. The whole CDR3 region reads CASSAAPGQPYNEQFF.

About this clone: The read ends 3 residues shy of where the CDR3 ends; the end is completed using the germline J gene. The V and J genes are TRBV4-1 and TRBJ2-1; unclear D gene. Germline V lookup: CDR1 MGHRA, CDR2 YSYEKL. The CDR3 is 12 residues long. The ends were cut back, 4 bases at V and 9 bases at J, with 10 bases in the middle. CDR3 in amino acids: CASSPGLVEQFF. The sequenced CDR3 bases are TGCGCCAGCAGCCCAGGCTTAGTTGAG.

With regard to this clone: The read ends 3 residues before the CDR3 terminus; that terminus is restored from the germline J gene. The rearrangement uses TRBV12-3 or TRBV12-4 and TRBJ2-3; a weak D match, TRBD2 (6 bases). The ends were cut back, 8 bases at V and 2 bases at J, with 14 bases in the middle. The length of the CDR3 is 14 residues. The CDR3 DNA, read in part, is TGTGCCAGCGTGAGGGACTTAGACACAGATACG. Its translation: CASVRDLDTDT. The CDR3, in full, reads CASVRDLDTDTQYF.

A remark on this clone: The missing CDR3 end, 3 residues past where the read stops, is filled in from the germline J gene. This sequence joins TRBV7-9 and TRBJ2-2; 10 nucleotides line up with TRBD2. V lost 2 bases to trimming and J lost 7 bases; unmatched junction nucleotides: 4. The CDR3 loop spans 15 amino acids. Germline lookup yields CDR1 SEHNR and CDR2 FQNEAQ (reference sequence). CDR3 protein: CASSLSPSGSGELFF. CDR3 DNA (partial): TGTGCCAGCAGCTTAAGTCCTAGCGGGAGCGGGGAG.